The 4 T cell receptor beta chains reported below all come from one sample, sequenced in a study of human T cells and chemical hapten exposure. The time point was: healthy volunteer bleed at 2 weeks. Blood, whole and unfractionated, served as the source for total RNA extraction. TCRdb re-called the RACE reads with MiXCR, one entry per CDR3 protein. In the table there are some 93,000 distinct CDR3 sequences, about 8.6% of which are singletons. Sequences were obtained from whole blood. Receptors were obtained from a female donor in good health. Some clones in this sample may be carry-over from other donors' samples.

Many counts were recorded for this clonotype. The chain couples TRBV5-1 to TRBJ2-1, with unresolved D. Looked up from germline, CDR1 is SGHRS and CDR2 is YFSETQ. The CDR3 is 13 residues long. Deletions cut 5 bases from V and 6 bases from J, with 12 bases between. CDR3 sequence: CASSRKDPNEQFF. In nucleotides, the CDR3 is TGCGCCAGCAGTCGGAAGGACCCCAATGAGCAGTTCTTC.

CDR3 nucleotide sequence: TGCAGCGTTGGTGAGGAAGAGACCCAGTACTTC. This codes for CSVGEEETQYF. The chain is built from TRBV29-1 and TRBJ2-5; D unresolved. CDR3 length equals 11 residues. The germline CDR1 and CDR2 sequences are SQVTM and ANQGSEA. The V gene lost 4 bases and the J gene lost 3 bases, with 6 bases spanning the gap.

The chain recombines TRBV11-2 with TRBJ2-5; D gene ambiguous. The germline V gene encodes CDR1 SGHAT and CDR2 FQNNGV. The CDR3 sequence is 14 residues long. V was clipped by 1 base and J by 0 bases, with 6 bases between them. The CDR3 protein is CASSLGQYQETQYF. In nucleotides, the CDR3 is TGTGCCAGCAGCTTAGGGCAGTACCAAGAGACCCAGTACTTC. Together with reference TRBV11-2 and TRBJ2-5, the CDR3 gives the full variable domain: EAGVAQSPRYKIIEKRQSVAFWCNPISGHATLYWYQQILGQGPKLLIQFQNNGVVDDSQLPKDRFSAERLKGVDSTLKIQPAKLEDSAVYLCASSLGQYQETQYFGPGTRLLVL.

The chain recombines TRBV29-1 with TRBJ1-5, with D possibly TRBD1 on 6 matching bases. The CDR3 loop spans 13 amino acids. CDR1 is SQVTM and CDR2 is ANQGSEA in the germline V gene. V lost 4 bases and J lost 10, with 17 bases in between. Here the CDR3 DNA reads TGCAGCGTTGGGGTGGAAACCAGGGGACCCCAGCATTTT. Residues: CSVGVETRGPQHF.